This T cell receptor (beta chain) was observed in a study of CD8 T cells in ankylosing spondylitis. A quantitative 5'-RACE method, one with molecular barcodes, was used to make TCR beta libraries. Via MiXCR, TCRdb re-called the 5' RACE reads, giving one row per CDR3 protein. The sample shows around 440,000 distinct CDR3 sequences, about 15% of them seen only once. V was trimmed by 1 base and J by 7 bases, leaving 10 bases between them. The V gene's germline CDR1 is DFQATT and CDR2 SNEGSKA (reference sequence). The CDR3 is 12 residues long. General study results and limits: Seemingly distinctive of ankylosing spondylitis blood was a TCR beta motif formed by eight highly homologous variants. Reports say disease-linked clones showed up significantly more in matched ankylosing spondylitis synovial fluid.

In its sample, this clonotype was seen a few times. Antigen unknown. V gene TRBV20-1 combines with J gene TRBJ1-2, with D maybe TRBD1 (5 bases). The sample consisted of blood, either unsorted or a sorted T cell fraction (not recorded which). The sequence came from a male donor with ankylosing spondylitis. The chain's CDR3 is CSARVGDGGYTF. CDR3 in DNA: TGCAGTGCTAGAGTAGGGGACGGTGGCTACACCTTC.